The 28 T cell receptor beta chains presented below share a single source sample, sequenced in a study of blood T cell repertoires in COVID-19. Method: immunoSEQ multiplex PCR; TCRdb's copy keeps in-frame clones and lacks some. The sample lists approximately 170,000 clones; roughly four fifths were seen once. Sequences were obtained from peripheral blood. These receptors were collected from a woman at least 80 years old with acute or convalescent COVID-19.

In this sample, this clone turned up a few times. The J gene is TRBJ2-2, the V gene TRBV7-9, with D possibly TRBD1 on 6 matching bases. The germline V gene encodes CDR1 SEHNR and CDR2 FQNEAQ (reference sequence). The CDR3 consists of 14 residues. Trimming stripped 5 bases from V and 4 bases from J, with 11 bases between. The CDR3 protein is CASSEQGGTGELFF. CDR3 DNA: TGTGCCAGCAGCGAACAGGGTGGCACCGGGGAGCTGTTTTTT.

The CDR3, as DNA: TGTGCCAGCTCACCATATCTAGCGGAAAGCACAGATACGCAGTATTTT. Translating it yields CASSPYLAESTDTQYF. The gene calls are TRBV18 and TRBJ2-3; TRBD2 matches at 7 bases. CDR1 and CDR2 from the germline V gene are KGHSH and LQKENI. The CDR3 contains 16 residues. V lost 2 bases, J lost 0 bases, and 5 bases stayed unmatched.

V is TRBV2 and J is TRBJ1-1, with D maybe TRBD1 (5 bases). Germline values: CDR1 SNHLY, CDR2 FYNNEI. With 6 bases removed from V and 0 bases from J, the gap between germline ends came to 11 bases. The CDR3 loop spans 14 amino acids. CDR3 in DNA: TGTGCCAGCAGGGGGGACTGGATGAACACTGAAGCTTTCTTT. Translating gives CASRGDWMNTEAFF.

The CDR3 reads CASRPGQGSGYTF. DNA of the CDR3: TGTGCCAGCCGTCCGGGACAGGGGAGTGGCTACACCTTC. The rearrangement joins TRBV7-9 to TRBJ1-2; 10 nucleotides agree with TRBD1. The V gene end was trimmed by 8 bases and the J gene end by 7 bases; junction bases not matched to a gene: 7. CDR1 SEHNR and CDR2 FQNEAQ come from the germline V gene (reference sequence). This CDR3 contains 13 residues.

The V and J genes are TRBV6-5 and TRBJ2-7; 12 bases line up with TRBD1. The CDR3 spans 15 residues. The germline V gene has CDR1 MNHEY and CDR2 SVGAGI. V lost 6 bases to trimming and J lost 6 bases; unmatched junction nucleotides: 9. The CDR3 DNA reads TGTGCCAGCAGCCTTAGGGCGGGACAGGGGGCCGAGCAGTACTTC. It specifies CASSLRAGQGAEQYF.

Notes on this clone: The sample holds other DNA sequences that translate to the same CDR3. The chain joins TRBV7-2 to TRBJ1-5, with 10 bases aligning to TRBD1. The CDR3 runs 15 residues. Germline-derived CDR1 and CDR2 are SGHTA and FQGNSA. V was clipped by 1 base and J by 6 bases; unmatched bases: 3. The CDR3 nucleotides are TGTGCCAGCAGCTTAGGGACAGGGGGATCTCAGCCCCAGCATTTT. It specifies CASSLGTGGSQPQHF. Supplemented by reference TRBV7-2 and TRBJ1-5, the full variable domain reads GAGVSQSPSNKVTEKGKDVELRCDPISGHTALYWYRQSLGQGLEFLIYFQGNSAPDKSGLPSDRFSAERTGGSVSTLTIQRTQQEDSAVYLCASSLGTGGSQPQHFGDGTRLSIL.

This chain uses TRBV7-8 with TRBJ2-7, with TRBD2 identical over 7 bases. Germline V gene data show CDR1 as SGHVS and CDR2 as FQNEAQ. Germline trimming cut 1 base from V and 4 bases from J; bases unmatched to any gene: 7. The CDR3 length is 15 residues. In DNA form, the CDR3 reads TGTGCCAGCAGCTTAGATAGCGGGTTAATGTACGAGCAGTACTTC. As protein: CASSLDSGLMYEQYF.

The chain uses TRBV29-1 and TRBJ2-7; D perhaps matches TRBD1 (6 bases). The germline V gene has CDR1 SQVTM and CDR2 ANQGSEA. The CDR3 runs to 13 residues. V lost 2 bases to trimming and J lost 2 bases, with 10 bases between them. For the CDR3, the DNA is TGCAGCGTTGAAACAGGGAATACCTACGAGCAGTACTTC. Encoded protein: CSVETGNTYEQYF.

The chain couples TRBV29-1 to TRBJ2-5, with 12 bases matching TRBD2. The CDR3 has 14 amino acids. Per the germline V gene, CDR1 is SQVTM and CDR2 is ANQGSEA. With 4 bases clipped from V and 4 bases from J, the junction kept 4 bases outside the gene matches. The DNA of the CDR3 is TGCAGCGTTGTGGCGGGACTAGCGGGAGAGACCCAGTACTTC. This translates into CSVVAGLAGETQYF.

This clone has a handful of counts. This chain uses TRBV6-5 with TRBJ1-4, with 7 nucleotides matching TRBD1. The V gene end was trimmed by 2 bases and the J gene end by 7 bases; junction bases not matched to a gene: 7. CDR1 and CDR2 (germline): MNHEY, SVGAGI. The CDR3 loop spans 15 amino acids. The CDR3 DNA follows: TGTGCCAGCAGTTACACCGGGACAGCCGTTGAAAAACTGTTTTTT. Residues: CASSYTGTAVEKLFF.

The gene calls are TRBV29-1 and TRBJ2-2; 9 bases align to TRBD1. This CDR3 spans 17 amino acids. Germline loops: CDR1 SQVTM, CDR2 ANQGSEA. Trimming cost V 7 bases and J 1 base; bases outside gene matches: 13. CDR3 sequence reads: CSASPPGGQGNTGELFF. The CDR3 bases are TGCAGCGCCTCGCCCCCGGGGGGACAGGGGAACACCGGGGAGCTGTTTTTT.

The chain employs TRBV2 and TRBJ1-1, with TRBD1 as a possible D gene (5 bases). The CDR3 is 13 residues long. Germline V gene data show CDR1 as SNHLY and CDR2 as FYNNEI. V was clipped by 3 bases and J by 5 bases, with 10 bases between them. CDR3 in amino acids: CASSDWGETEAFF. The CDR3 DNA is TGTGCCAGCAGTGATTGGGGGGAGACTGAAGCTTTCTTT.

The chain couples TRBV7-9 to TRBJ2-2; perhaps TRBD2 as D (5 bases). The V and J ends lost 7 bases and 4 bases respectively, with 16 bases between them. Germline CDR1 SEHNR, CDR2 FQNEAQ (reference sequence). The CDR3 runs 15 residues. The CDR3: CASTAGRAGTGELFF. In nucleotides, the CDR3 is TGTGCCAGCACCGCGGGTAGGGCGGGCACCGGGGAGCTGTTTTTT.

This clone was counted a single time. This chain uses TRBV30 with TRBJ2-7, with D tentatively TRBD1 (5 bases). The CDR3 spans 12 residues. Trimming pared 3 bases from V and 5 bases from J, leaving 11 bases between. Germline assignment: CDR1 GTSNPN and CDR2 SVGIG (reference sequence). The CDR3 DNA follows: TGTGCCTGGAGCGCAATCAGGGACGAGCAGTACTTC. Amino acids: CAWSAIRDEQYF.

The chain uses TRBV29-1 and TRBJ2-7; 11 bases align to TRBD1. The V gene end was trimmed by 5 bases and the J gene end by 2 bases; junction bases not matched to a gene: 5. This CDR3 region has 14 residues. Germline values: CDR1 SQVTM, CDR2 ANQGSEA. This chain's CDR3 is CSVSPGQGAYEQYF. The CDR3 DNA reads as TGCAGCGTTTCTCCGGGACAGGGGGCCTACGAGCAGTACTTC.

The CDR3 sequence: CASSYSNPGTDTQYF. CDR3 DNA: TGTGCCAGCAGTTACTCGAACCCAGGGACAGATACGCAGTATTTT. V and J are TRBV6-6 and TRBJ2-3, with D tentatively TRBD1 (5 bases). CDR1 and CDR2 (germline): MNHNY, SVGAGI (reference sequence). The ends were cut back, 0 bases at V and 3 bases at J, with 10 bases in the middle. This CDR3 region has 15 residues.

CDR3: CASSEQFNSPLHF. The CDR3 nucleotides read TGTGCCAGCAGTGAACAGTTTAATTCACCCCTCCACTTT. The chain joins TRBV6-1 to TRBJ1-6; D unclear. The germline V gene encodes CDR1 MNHNS and CDR2 SASEGT. The CDR3 has 13 amino acids. V shed 2 bases and J shed 6 bases, with 5 bases lying between them.

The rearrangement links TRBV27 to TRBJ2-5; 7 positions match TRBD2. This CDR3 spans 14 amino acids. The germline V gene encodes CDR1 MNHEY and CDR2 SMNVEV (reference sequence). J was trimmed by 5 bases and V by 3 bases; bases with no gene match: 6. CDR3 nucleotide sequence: TGTGCCAGCAGTTTGGTGGGAGGGGATGAGACCCAGTACTTC. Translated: CASSLVGGDETQYF.

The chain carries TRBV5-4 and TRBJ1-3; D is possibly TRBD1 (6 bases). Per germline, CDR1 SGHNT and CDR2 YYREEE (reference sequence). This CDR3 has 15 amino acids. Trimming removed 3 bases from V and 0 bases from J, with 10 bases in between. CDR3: CASSSKTGSGNTIYF. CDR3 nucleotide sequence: TGTGCCAGCAGCTCAAAGACAGGCTCTGGAAACACCATATATTTT.

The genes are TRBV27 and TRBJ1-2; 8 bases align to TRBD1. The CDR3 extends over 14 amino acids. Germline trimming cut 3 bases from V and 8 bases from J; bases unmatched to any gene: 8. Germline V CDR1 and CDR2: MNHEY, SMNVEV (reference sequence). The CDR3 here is CASSFGQGARGYTF. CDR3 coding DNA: TGTGCCAGCAGTTTCGGGCAGGGGGCAAGAGGCTACACCTTC.

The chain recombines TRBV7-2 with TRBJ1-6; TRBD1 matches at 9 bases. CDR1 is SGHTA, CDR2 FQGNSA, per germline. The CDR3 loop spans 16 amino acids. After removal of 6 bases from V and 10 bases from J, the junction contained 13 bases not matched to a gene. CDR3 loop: CASSTRPGQGYSPLHF. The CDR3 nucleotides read TGTGCCAGCAGTACTAGACCGGGACAGGGTTACTCACCCCTCCACTTT.

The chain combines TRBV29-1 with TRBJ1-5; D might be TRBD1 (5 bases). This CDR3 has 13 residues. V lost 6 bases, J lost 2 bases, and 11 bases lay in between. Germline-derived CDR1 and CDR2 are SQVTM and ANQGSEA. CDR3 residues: CSVKTVGNQPQHF. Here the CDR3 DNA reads TGCAGCGTAAAGACAGTTGGCAATCAGCCCCAGCATTTT.

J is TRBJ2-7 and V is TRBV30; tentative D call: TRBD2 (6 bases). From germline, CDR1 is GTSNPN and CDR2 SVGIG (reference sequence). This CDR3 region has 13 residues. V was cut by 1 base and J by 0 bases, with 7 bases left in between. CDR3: CAWSDGSSYEQYF. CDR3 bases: TGTGCCTGGAGTGACGGGAGCTCCTACGAGCAGTACTTC.

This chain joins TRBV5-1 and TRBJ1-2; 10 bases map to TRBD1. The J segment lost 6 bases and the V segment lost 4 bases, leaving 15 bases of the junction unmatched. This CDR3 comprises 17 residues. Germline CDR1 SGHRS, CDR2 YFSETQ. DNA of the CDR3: TGCGCCAGCAGCCCGCTCCTCCCTGGGACAGGGGAGGATGGCTACACCTTC. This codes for CASSPLLPGTGEDGYTF.

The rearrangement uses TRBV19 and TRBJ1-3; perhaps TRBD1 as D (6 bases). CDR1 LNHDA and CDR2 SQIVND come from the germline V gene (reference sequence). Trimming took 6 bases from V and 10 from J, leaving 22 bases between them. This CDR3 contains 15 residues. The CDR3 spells CASSRDPQMQGTIYF. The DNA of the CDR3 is TGTGCCAGTAGCCGGGACCCCCAGATGCAGGGGACCATATATTTT.

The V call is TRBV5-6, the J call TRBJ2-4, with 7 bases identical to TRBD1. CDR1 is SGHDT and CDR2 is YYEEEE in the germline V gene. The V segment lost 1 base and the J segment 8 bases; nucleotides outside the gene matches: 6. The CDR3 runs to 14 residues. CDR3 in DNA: TGTGCCAGCAGCTTGACAGGGGATTTCGACATTCAGTACTTC. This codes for CASSLTGDFDIQYF.

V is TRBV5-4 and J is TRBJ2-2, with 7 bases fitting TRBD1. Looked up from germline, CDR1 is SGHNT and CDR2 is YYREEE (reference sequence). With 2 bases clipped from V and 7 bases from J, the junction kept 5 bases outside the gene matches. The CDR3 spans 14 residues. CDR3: CASSLQGTSGELFF. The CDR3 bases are TGTGCCAGCAGCTTACAGGGGACGAGCGGGGAGCTGTTTTTT.

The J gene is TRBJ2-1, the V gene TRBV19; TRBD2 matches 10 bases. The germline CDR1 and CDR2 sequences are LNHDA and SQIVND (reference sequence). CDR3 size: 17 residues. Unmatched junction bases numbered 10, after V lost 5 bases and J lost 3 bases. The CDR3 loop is CASSPRSGRAIYNEQFF. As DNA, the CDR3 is TGTGCCAGTAGTCCCCGAAGCGGGAGGGCCATCTACAATGAGCAGTTCTTC.